Detailed here is one TCR beta chain. Its target is unknown. This specimen comes from a study of T cell responses to AZD1222 COVID-19 vaccine. Study findings and constraints: The donor group comprised mostly white British people and more females; the analysis possibly underestimated clonal diversity.

The CDR3 runs 15 residues. V shed 3 bases and J shed 5 bases, with 14 bases lying between them. The germline gives CDR1 SNHLY, CDR2 FYNNEI. Sequencing used immunoSEQ multiplex PCR; TCRdb keeps in-frame clones, though not all of them. The sample comprises about 100,000 clones, about 88% of which are singletons, and about 2% rests with the top ten. The rearrangement joins TRBV2 to TRBJ1-5, with D possibly matching TRBD1 (5 bases). Material: peripheral blood, obtained on day 0 of AZD1222 vaccination. The TCR originated in an adult in good health. The CDR3 DNA reads as TGTGCCAGCAGTGATCGCCGCGGGGGGTATCAGCCCCAGCATTTT. Its protein is CASSDRRGGYQPQHF.